The rows below give T cell receptor beta chains drawn from one sample of a study of control samples from healthy donors and cancer patients. Measured with immunoSEQ multiplex PCR; TCRdb has only the in-frame clones, and not every one. The sample consists of under 150,000 clones, roughly nine tenths of them appearing once. What was sequenced was PBMCs. The receptors derive from a woman aged 45-65 years with colorectal cancer. Each CDR3 is given with its conserved first and last residue. A D gene is named only where the DNA matches it firmly. Clone size is shown for a subset of rows, as once, few, many or a class of expanded clone.

clone_size: -
j_call: TRBJ2-1
d_call: -
v_call: TRBV10-1
cdr3_nt: TGCGCCAGCAGTGACCGCCTGATTTTCTTTGATGAGCAGTTCTTC
cdr3_aa: CASSDRLIFFDEQFF

clone_size: -
j_call: TRBJ1-2
d_call: TRBD1
v_call: TRBV6-5
cdr3_nt: TGTGCCAGCAAACCCGGCACAGGGGCTGGCTACACCTTC
cdr3_aa: CASKPGTGAGYTF

clone_size: few
j_call: TRBJ2-1
d_call: TRBD2
v_call: TRBV15
cdr3_nt: TGTGCCACCAGCAGAGGGGGACTAGCTGACCCTGAGCAGTTCTTC
cdr3_aa: CATSRGGLADPEQFF

clone_size: -
j_call: TRBJ1-5
d_call: -
v_call: TRBV7-2
cdr3_nt: TGTGCCAGCAGCTTAGCGGTTCGGAATAGCAATCAGCCCCAGCATTTT
cdr3_aa: CASSLAVRNSNQPQHF

clone_size: -
j_call: TRBJ2-1
d_call: TRBD2
v_call: TRBV10-1
cdr3_nt: TGCGCCAGCAGTGAGTCGGGACTAGCGGGAGCAAAAGACAATGAGCAGTTCTTC
cdr3_aa: CASSESGLAGAKDNEQFF

clone_size: once
j_call: TRBJ2-1
d_call: -
v_call: TRBV4-1
cdr3_nt: TGCGCCAGCAGCCTTACCCCCGGGGTCTCCTACAATGAGCAGTTCTTC
cdr3_aa: CASSLTPGVSYNEQFF

clone_size: -
j_call: TRBJ2-1
d_call: -
v_call: TRBV12-3/TRBV12-4
cdr3_nt: TGTGCCAGCAGTTTAAACCGGCCTGACGAGCCGTTCTTC
cdr3_aa: CASSLNRPDEPFF

clone_size: -
j_call: TRBJ2-3
d_call: TRBD2
v_call: TRBV7-6
cdr3_nt: TGTGCCAGCAGCTCCCCCACTAGCGGGAGACACGCAGATACGCAGTATTTT
cdr3_aa: CASSSPTSGRHADTQYF

clone_size: -
j_call: TRBJ1-2
d_call: TRBD1
v_call: TRBV18
cdr3_nt: TGTGCCAGCTCACCACCGACAGGGGTCGGCTACACCTTC
cdr3_aa: CASSPPTGVGYTF

clone_size: -
j_call: TRBJ1-2
d_call: -
v_call: TRBV5-6
cdr3_nt: TGTGCCAGCAGCACCTTGGGGGGAGAGGACTATGGCTACACCTTC
cdr3_aa: CASSTLGGEDYGYTF

clone_size: -
j_call: TRBJ1-4
d_call: TRBD1
v_call: TRBV7-2
cdr3_nt: TGTGCCAGCGCGACAGGGACCTCTAATGAAAAACTGTTTTTT
cdr3_aa: CASATGTSNEKLFF

clone_size: -
j_call: TRBJ2-3
d_call: -
v_call: TRBV3-1/TRBV3-2
cdr3_nt: TGTGCCAGCAGCCCACCAGCGAGGGCCGAAACGCAGTATTTT
cdr3_aa: CASSPPARAETQYF

clone_size: -
j_call: TRBJ2-2
d_call: -
v_call: TRBV5-1
cdr3_nt: TGCGCCAGCAGCTTGGTGGCAACGGAACCCGGGGAGCTGTTTTTT
cdr3_aa: CASSLVATEPGELFF

clone_size: -
j_call: TRBJ1-1
d_call: TRBD1
v_call: TRBV6-5
cdr3_nt: TGTGCCAGCAGGACAAGGGACAGGGGGTGGACTGAAGCTTTCTTT
cdr3_aa: CASRTRDRGWTEAFF

clone_size: -
j_call: TRBJ1-1
d_call: TRBD1
v_call: TRBV4-2
cdr3_nt: TGTGCCAGCAGCCAAGATCTACTGACAGGGGTGAAAGCTTTCTTT
cdr3_aa: CASSQDLLTGVKAFF

clone_size: -
j_call: TRBJ2-2
d_call: -
v_call: TRBV21-1
cdr3_nt: TGTGCCAGCAGCAAAGTGGGGCGACAGGGTCGGACCGGGGAGCTGTTTTTT
cdr3_aa: CASSKVGRQGRTGELFF

clone_size: few
j_call: TRBJ1-5
d_call: -
v_call: TRBV4-2
cdr3_nt: TGTGCCAGCAGCCAAGTAGGGTCTAGCAATCAGCCCCAGCATTTT
cdr3_aa: CASSQVGSSNQPQHF

clone_size: -
j_call: TRBJ2-2
d_call: -
v_call: TRBV28
cdr3_nt: TGTGCCAGCAGTGCCTCCTCGGGGGTTCCCGACGTTCGGACCGGGGAGCTGTTTTTT
cdr3_aa: CASSASSGVPDVRTGELFF

clone_size: -
j_call: TRBJ1-1
d_call: -
v_call: TRBV5-5
cdr3_nt: TGTGCCAGCAGCTTTTCCTTGAACACTGAAGCTTTCTTT
cdr3_aa: CASSFSLNTEAFF

clone_size: once
j_call: TRBJ1-2
d_call: TRBD1
v_call: TRBV2
cdr3_nt: TGTGCCAGCAGTGATAAGGGACAGGGGAACTATGGCTACACCTTC
cdr3_aa: CASSDKGQGNYGYTF

clone_size: once
j_call: TRBJ2-3
d_call: TRBD2
v_call: TRBV5-4
cdr3_nt: TGTGCCAGCAACCGGGGGACCCTAGCGGGCACAGATACGCAGTATTTT
cdr3_aa: CASNRGTLAGTDTQYF

clone_size: -
j_call: TRBJ1-3
d_call: -
v_call: TRBV30
cdr3_nt: TGTGCCTGGAGTGTACAGGGTGTGGAAGGAAACACCATATATTTT
cdr3_aa: CAWSVQGVEGNTIYF

clone_size: -
j_call: TRBJ2-4
d_call: -
v_call: TRBV4-1
cdr3_nt: TGCGCCAGCAGCCAAGGGGCTGTCCCAGGGAGGCTGGCCAAAAACATTCAGTACTTC
cdr3_aa: CASSQGAVPGRLAKNIQYF

clone_size: -
j_call: TRBJ1-5
d_call: -
v_call: TRBV1
cdr3_nt: TGCACCAGCAGCCCAGATGGACTGCCTTATAGTCAGCCCCAGCATTTT
cdr3_aa: CTSSPDGLPYSQPQHF

clone_size: -
j_call: TRBJ2-5
d_call: -
v_call: TRBV3-1/TRBV3-2
cdr3_nt: TGTGCCAGCAGCCAAGTAGGAGAGACCCAGTACTTC
cdr3_aa: CASSQVGETQYF

clone_size: -
j_call: TRBJ2-1
d_call: TRBD1
v_call: TRBV6-6
cdr3_nt: TGTGCCAGCAGTTACCGGACAGGGTGGAATGAGCAGTTCTTC
cdr3_aa: CASSYRTGWNEQFF

clone_size: few
j_call: TRBJ1-5
d_call: -
v_call: TRBV29-1
cdr3_nt: TGCAGCGTTGGAGTAGATAGCAATCAGCCCCAGCATTTT
cdr3_aa: CSVGVDSNQPQHF